A selection of T cell receptor beta chains follows, all from one sample in a study of T cell responses to AZD1222 COVID-19 vaccine. Profiling relied on immunoSEQ multiplex PCR, and the TCRdb table lists in-frame clones only, not all of them. The repertoire holds under 85,000 clones, with approximately 88% as singletons. The source was peripheral blood, collected on day 0 of MenACWY control vaccination. These receptors were taken from an adult in good health. CDR3s include the opening cysteine and the closing phenylalanine or tryptophan. A D gene is named only where the DNA matches it firmly. Not all rows give a size; the values are once, few, many and, for expanded clones, a class.

v_gene: TRBV27
d_gene: .
j_gene: TRBJ1-5
abundance: .
CDR3aa: CASSLFATVSNQPQHF
CDR3nt: TGTGCCAGCAGTTTATTCGCGACAGTTAGCAATCAGCCCCAGCATTTT

v_gene: TRBV10-3
d_gene: .
j_gene: TRBJ1-1
abundance: .
CDR3aa: CATGQLTEAFF
CDR3nt: TGTGCCACTGGACAGCTCACTGAAGCTTTCTTT

v_gene: TRBV9
d_gene: TRBD1
j_gene: TRBJ2-2
abundance: .
CDR3aa: CASSARLGTVSTGELFF
CDR3nt: TGTGCCAGCAGCGCCCGACTCGGGACAGTTAGCACCGGGGAGCTGTTTTTT

v_gene: TRBV9
d_gene: TRBD1
j_gene: TRBJ1-1
abundance: .
CDR3aa: CASSGVGTGRTEAFF
CDR3nt: TGTGCCAGCAGCGGGGTGGGGACAGGGAGGACTGAAGCTTTCTTT

v_gene: TRBV4-2
d_gene: .
j_gene: TRBJ2-7
abundance: .
CDR3aa: CASSQEGRVPVYEQYF
CDR3nt: TGTGCCAGCAGCCAAGAGGGGCGGGTGCCTGTCTACGAGCAGTACTTC

v_gene: TRBV7-8
d_gene: .
j_gene: TRBJ1-1
abundance: .
CDR3aa: CASSRTGNTEAFF
CDR3nt: TGTGCCAGCAGTCGCACAGGGAACACTGAAGCTTTCTTT

v_gene: TRBV24-1
d_gene: TRBD2
j_gene: TRBJ2-5
abundance: .
CDR3aa: CATSASGHQETQYF
CDR3nt: TGTGCCACCAGTGCTAGCGGGCACCAAGAGACCCAGTACTTC

v_gene: TRBV5-1
d_gene: TRBD1
j_gene: TRBJ2-7
abundance: .
CDR3aa: CASSTNRGTYEQYF
CDR3nt: TGCGCCAGCAGCACTAACAGGGGGACCTACGAGCAGTACTTC

v_gene: TRBV3-1/TRBV3-2
d_gene: .
j_gene: TRBJ2-2
abundance: .
CDR3aa: CASSQEDRGTGELFF
CDR3nt: TGTGCCAGCAGCCAAGAGGACCGGGGGACCGGGGAGCTGTTTTTT

v_gene: TRBV6-5
d_gene: .
j_gene: TRBJ1-2
abundance: .
CDR3aa: CASRPVGSDYGYTF
CDR3nt: TGTGCCAGCAGGCCGGTGGGTTCTGACTATGGCTACACCTTC

v_gene: TRBV29-1
d_gene: .
j_gene: TRBJ1-1
abundance: .
CDR3aa: CSVEAADSMFEAFF
CDR3nt: TGCAGCGTTGAAGCCGCGGACAGTATGTTTGAAGCTTTCTTT

v_gene: TRBV11-3
d_gene: TRBD1
j_gene: TRBJ2-6
abundance: .
CDR3aa: CASSQGDRSSGANVLTF
CDR3nt: TGTGCCAGCAGCCAAGGGGACAGGAGCTCTGGGGCCAACGTCCTGACTTTC

v_gene: TRBV5-1
d_gene: TRBD2
j_gene: TRBJ2-5
abundance: .
CDR3aa: CASSSRLAGSQETQYF
CDR3nt: TGCGCCAGCAGCTCCCGACTAGCGGGGTCCCAAGAGACCCAGTACTTC

v_gene: TRBV5-1
d_gene: .
j_gene: TRBJ2-7
abundance: .
CDR3aa: CASRGDVGHEQYF
CDR3nt: TGCGCCAGCAGGGGGGACGTGGGCCACGAGCAGTACTTC

v_gene: TRBV6-5
d_gene: .
j_gene: TRBJ2-7
abundance: .
CDR3aa: CASSYQGRTYEQYF
CDR3nt: TGTGCCAGCAGTTACCAGGGACGGACCTACGAGCAGTACTTC

v_gene: TRBV19
d_gene: .
j_gene: TRBJ1-1
abundance: .
CDR3aa: CASGLQGFGVNTEAFF
CDR3nt: TGTGCCAGCGGACTTCAGGGGTTTGGGGTGAACACTGAAGCTTTCTTT

v_gene: TRBV19
d_gene: TRBD1
j_gene: TRBJ2-1
abundance: once
CDR3aa: CASSPLGQGNYEQFF
CDR3nt: TGTGCCAGTAGTCCGCTAGGACAGGGAAATTATGAGCAGTTCTTC

v_gene: TRBV20-1
d_gene: TRBD1
j_gene: TRBJ1-1
abundance: .
CDR3aa: CSASRQGYTEAFF
CDR3nt: TGCAGTGCTAGTAGACAGGGGTACACTGAAGCTTTCTTT

v_gene: TRBV6-2/TRBV6-3
d_gene: TRBD2
j_gene: TRBJ2-7
abundance: .
CDR3aa: CASSYPQWTSGGAYAQYF
CDR3nt: TGTGCCAGCAGTTACCCTCAATGGACTAGCGGGGGGGCCTATGCGCAGTACTTC

v_gene: TRBV7-9
d_gene: TRBD1
j_gene: TRBJ2-3
abundance: .
CDR3aa: CASRQGAGDTQYF
CDR3nt: TGTGCCAGCAGACAGGGGGCTGGAGATACGCAGTATTTT

v_gene: TRBV11-3
d_gene: .
j_gene: TRBJ1-1
abundance: few
CDR3aa: CASSPATQRDTEAFF
CDR3nt: TGTGCCAGCAGCCCGGCCACACAAAGGGACACTGAAGCTTTCTTT

v_gene: TRBV30
d_gene: .
j_gene: TRBJ2-5
abundance: .
CDR3aa: CAWSPTGKAGPGETQYF
CDR3nt: TGTGCCTGGAGCCCTACAGGGAAAGCAGGGCCCGGAGAGACCCAGTACTTC

v_gene: TRBV5-1
d_gene: TRBD1
j_gene: TRBJ1-1
abundance: .
CDR3aa: CASSLEGTGLESFF
CDR3nt: TGCGCCAGCAGCTTGGAAGGGACAGGGCTCGAGTCTTTCTTT

v_gene: TRBV6-2/TRBV6-3
d_gene: .
j_gene: TRBJ2-3
abundance: .
CDR3aa: CASSYSYSGGKTDTQYF
CDR3nt: TGTGCCAGCAGTTACAGTTACAGCGGAGGGAAAACAGATACGCAGTATTTT

v_gene: TRBV5-8
d_gene: .
j_gene: TRBJ1-2
abundance: .
CDR3aa: CASTGKGQGIYGYTF
CDR3nt: TGTGCCAGCACCGGGAAAGGGCAGGGCATCTATGGCTACACCTTC

v_gene: TRBV5-1
d_gene: TRBD1
j_gene: TRBJ1-1
abundance: .
CDR3aa: CASSLDRGQTEAFF
CDR3nt: TGCGCCAGCAGCTTGGACAGGGGTCAAACTGAAGCTTTCTTT

v_gene: TRBV5-4
d_gene: .
j_gene: TRBJ1-1
abundance: .
CDR3aa: CASSLVGAAEAFF
CDR3nt: TGTGCCAGCAGCTTGGTTGGGGCGGCTGAAGCTTTCTTT

v_gene: TRBV7-3
d_gene: TRBD2
j_gene: TRBJ2-3
abundance: .
CDR3aa: CASSLRTSTSDTQYF
CDR3nt: TGTGCCAGCAGCTTACGGACTAGTACCTCCGATACGCAGTATTTT

v_gene: TRBV19
d_gene: .
j_gene: TRBJ1-5
abundance: .
CDR3aa: CASSTRGQPQHF
CDR3nt: TGTGCCAGTAGTACCAGGGGTCAGCCCCAGCATTTT